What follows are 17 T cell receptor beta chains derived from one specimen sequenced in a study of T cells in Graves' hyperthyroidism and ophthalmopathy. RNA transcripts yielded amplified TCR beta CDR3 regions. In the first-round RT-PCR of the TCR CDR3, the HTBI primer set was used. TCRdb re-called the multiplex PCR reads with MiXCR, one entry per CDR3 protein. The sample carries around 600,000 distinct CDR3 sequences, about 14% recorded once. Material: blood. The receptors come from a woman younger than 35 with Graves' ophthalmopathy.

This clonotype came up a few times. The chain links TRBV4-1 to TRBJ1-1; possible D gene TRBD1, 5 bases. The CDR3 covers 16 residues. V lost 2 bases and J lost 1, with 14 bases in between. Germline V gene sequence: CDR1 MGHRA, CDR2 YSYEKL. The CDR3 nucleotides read TGCGCCAGCAGCCAAATAGGAGGGGTGAGGAACACTGAAGCTTTCTTT. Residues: CASSQIGGVRNTEAFF.

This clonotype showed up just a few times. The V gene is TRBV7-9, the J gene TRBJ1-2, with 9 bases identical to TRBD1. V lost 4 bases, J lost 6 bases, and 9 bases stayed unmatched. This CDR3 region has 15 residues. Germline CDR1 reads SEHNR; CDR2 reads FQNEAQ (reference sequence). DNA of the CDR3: TGTGCCAGCAGCTCTCCTAGGACAGGGGCTGATGGCTACACCTTC. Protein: CASSSPRTGADGYTF. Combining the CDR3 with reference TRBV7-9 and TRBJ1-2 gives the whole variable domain DTGVSQNPRHKITKRGQNVTFRCDPISEHNRLYWYRQTLGQGPEFLTYFQNEAQLEKSRLLSDRFSAERPKGSFSTLEIQRTEQGDSAMYLCASSSPRTGADGYTFGSGTRLTVV.

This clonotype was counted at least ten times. The CDR3 DNA sequence: TGTGCCAGCAGTGCAGCGGGGGGAGGTTACAATGAGCAGTTCTTC. Translation: CASSAAGGGYNEQFF. The genes are TRBV12-3 or TRBV12-4 and TRBJ2-1, with 9 bases aligning to TRBD2. CDR3 length equals 15 residues. V dropped 5 bases and J dropped 4; count of bases not matched to a gene: 6.

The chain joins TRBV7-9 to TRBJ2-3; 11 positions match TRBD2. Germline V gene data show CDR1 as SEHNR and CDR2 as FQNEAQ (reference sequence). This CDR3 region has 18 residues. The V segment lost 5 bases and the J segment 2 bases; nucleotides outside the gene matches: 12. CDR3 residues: CASSRAISSGRPTDTQYF. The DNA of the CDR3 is TGTGCCAGCAGCAGAGCCATTTCTAGCGGGAGGCCCACAGATACGCAGTATTTT.

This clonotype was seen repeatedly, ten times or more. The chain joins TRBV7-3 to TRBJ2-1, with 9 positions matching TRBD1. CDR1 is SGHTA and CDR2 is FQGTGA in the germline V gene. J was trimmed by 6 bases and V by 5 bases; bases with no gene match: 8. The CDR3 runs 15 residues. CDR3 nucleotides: TGTGCCAGCAGCATCACCCGGGACAGGGCCAATGAGCAGTTCTTC. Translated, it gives CASSITRDRANEQFF.

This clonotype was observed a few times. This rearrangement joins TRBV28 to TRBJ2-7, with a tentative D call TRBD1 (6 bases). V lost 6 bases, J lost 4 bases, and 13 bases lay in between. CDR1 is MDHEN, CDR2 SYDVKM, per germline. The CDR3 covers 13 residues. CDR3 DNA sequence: TGTGCCAGCAGAATGACAGGTCCTTACGAGCAGTACTTC. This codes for CASRMTGPYEQYF.

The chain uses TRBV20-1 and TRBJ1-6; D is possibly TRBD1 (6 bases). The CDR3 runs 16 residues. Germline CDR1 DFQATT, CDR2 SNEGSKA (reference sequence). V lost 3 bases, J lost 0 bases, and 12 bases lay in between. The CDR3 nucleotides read TGCAGTGCTAGGGAACAGGGTAGCTCCTATAATTCACCCCTCCACTTT. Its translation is CSAREQGSSYNSPLHF.

CDR3 residues: CASSRVDRANTEAFF. The CDR3 nucleotides read TGTGCCAGTAGTAGGGTGGACAGGGCGAACACTGAAGCTTTCTTT. This chain joins TRBV19 and TRBJ1-1; 8 nucleotides agree with TRBD1. V trimming: 4 bases; J trimming: 1 base; junction bases outside the gene matches: 5. The length of the CDR3 is 15 residues. Germline-derived CDR1 and CDR2 are LNHDA and SQIVND (reference sequence). Full variable domain (outside the CDR3, taken from reference TRBV19 and TRBJ1-1): DGGITQSPKYLFRKEGQNVTLSCEQNLNHDAMYWYRQDPGQGLRLIYYSQIVNDFQKGDIAEGYSVSREKKESFPLTVTSAQKNPTAFYLCASSRVDRANTEAFFGQGTRLTVV.

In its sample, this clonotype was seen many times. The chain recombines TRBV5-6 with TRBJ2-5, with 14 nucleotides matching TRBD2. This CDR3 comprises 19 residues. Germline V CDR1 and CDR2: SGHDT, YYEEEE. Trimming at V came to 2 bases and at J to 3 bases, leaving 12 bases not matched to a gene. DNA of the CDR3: TGTGCCAGCAGCTTCCCGGGACTAGCGGGAGCGGTGCAAAAAGAGACCCAGTACTTC. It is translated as CASSFPGLAGAVQKETQYF.

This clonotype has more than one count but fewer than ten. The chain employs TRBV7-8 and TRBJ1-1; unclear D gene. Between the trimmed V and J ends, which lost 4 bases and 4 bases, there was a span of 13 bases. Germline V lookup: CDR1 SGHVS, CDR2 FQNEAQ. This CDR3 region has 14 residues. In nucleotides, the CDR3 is TGTGCCAGCAGCTCAGGAACCCGAGGCACTGAAGCTTTCTTT. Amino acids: CASSSGTRGTEAFF.

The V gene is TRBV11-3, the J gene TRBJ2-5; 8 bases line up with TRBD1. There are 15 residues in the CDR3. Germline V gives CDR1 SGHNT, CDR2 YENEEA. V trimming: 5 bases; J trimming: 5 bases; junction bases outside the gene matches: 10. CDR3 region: CASSPTQDREETQYF. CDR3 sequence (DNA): TGTGCCAGCAGCCCGACCCAGGACAGGGAGGAGACCCAGTACTTC.

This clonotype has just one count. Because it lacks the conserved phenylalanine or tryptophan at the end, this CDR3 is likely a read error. DNA for the CDR3: TGTGCCAGTAGTATTTGGACAGACTATGGCTACACCCTC. Protein product: CASSIWTDYGYTL. This chain links TRBV19 with TRBJ1-2, with D perhaps matching TRBD1 (6 bases). Germline CDR1 reads LNHDA; CDR2 reads SQIVND (reference sequence). Trimming took 3 bases from V and 3 from J, leaving 8 bases between them. The CDR3 has 13 amino acids.

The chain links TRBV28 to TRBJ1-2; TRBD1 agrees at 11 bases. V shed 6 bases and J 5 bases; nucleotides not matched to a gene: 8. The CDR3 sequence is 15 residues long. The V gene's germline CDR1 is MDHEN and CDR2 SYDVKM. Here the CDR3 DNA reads TGTGCCAGCAGCGGCGGACAGGGGGCAGGATATGGCTACACCTTC. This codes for CASSGGQGAGYGYTF.

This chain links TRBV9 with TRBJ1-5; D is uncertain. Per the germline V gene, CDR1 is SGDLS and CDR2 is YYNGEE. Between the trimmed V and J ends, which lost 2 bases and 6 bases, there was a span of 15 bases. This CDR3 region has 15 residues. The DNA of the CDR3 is TGTGCCAGCAGCGTGGGCGGCGGGGAAGGTCAGCCCCAGCATTTT. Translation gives CASSVGGGEGQPQHF. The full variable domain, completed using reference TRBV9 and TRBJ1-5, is DSGVTQTPKHLITATGQRVTLRCSPRSGDLSVYWYQQSLDQGLQFLIQYYNGEERAKGNILERFSAQQFPDLHSELNLSSLELGDSALYFCASSVGGGEGQPQHFGDGTRLSIL.

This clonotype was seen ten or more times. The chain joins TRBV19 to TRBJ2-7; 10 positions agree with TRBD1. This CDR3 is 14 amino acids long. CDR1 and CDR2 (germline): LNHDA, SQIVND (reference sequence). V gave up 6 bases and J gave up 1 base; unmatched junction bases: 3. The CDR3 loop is CASSRDRGSYEQYF. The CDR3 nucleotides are TGTGCCAGTAGCCGGGACAGGGGTTCCTACGAGCAGTACTTC.

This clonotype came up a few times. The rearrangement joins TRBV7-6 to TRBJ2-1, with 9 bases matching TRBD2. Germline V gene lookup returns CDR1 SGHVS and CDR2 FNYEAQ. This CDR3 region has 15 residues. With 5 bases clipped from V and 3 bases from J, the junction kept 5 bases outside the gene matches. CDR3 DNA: TGTGCCAGCAGCCCCCAGCGGGAGGACTACAATGAGCAGTTCTTC. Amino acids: CASSPQREDYNEQFF. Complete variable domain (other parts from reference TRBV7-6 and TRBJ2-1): GAGVSQSPRYKVTKRGQDVALRCDPISGHVSLYWYRQALGQGPEFLTYFNYEAQQDKSGLPNDRFSAERPEGSISTLTIQRTEQRDSAMYRCASSPQREDYNEQFFGPGTRLTVL.

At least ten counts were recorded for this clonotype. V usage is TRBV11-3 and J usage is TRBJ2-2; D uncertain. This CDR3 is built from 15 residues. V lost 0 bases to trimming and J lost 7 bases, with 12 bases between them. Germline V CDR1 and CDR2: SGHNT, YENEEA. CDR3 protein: CASSLDSVRSGELFF. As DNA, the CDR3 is TGTGCCAGCAGCTTAGACAGCGTCCGGAGCGGGGAGCTGTTTTTT.